This T cell receptor beta chain was sequenced during a study of blood T cell repertoires in COVID-19. CDR3 length: 16 residues. V dropped 3 bases and J dropped 2; count of bases not matched to a gene: 9. CDR1 SGDLS and CDR2 YYNGEE come from the germline V gene. Clones were read by immunoSEQ multiplex PCR, and TCRdb kept only the in-frame ones, dropping some. This repertoire shows around 200,000 clones, approximately 85% found once; its top ten account for 6.2%. Two negative PCRs, clearance, or symptom resolution had been documented for recovered Cohort 3 donors. The count of this clone is one. Sequenced input: PBMCs or T cells enriched from blood (not recorded which). This chain uses TRBV9 with TRBJ2-5; 8 positions match TRBD2. The TCR sequence derives from a man aged 35 to 55 who had recovered from COVID-19. The CDR3 coding sequence is TGTGCCAGCAGCGAATTAAGCGGGGGCCCACAAGAGACCCAGTACTTC. It yields the protein CASSELSGGPQETQYF.